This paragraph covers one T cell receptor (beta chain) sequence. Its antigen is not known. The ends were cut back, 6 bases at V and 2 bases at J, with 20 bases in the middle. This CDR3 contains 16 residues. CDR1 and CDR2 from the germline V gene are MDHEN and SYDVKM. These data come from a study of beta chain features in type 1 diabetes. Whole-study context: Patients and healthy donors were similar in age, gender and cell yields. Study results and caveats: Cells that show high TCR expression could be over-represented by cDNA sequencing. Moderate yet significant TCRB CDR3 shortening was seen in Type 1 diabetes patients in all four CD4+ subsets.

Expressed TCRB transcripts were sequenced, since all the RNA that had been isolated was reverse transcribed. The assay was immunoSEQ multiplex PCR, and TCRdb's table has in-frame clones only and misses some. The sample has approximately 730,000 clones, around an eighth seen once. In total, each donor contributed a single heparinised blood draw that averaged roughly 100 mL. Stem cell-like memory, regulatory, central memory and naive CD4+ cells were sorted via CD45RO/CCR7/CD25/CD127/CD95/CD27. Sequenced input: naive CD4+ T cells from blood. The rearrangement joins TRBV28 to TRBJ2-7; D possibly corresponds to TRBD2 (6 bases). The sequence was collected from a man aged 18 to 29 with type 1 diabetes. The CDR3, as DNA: TGTGCCAGCAGCGACGGGACTTTCCGGCAGCCCTACGAGCAGTACTTC. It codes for CASSDGTFRQPYEQYF.